Listed here is a single TCR beta chain. The data stem from a study of cytomegalovirus exposure and HLA in healthy donors. Separate from the approximately 700-subject first cohort was the approximately 130-subject validation cohort, to which the donors belonged. Germline V lookup: CDR1 LGHNA, CDR2 YNFKEQ. This CDR3 region has 14 residues. Trimming took 4 bases from V and 3 from J, leaving 12 bases between them. Sequencing used immunoSEQ multiplex PCR; TCRdb keeps in-frame clones, though not all of them. Of some 320,000 clones in the sample, around 87% were seen once. The sequencing sample was made of PBMCs. The origin of this receptor is a woman aged 25 to 39 in good health and CMV-seropositive. The chain joins TRBV4-2 to TRBJ2-5, with a possible D match to TRBD1 (6 bases). This CDR3 reads CASSLGTFKETQYF. The CDR3 region has the DNA TGTGCCAGCAGCCTAGGGACATTCAAAGAGACCCAGTACTTC.